This T cell receptor beta chain was retrieved from a study of blood T cells in healthy people across ages. About the research overall: About one barcoded TCR beta cDNA was captured per two T cells.

Then a second PCR, running about 6 to 12 cycles, was carried out with a sample-barcoded 5' primer and a J-beta primer mix. Per-sample output comprised a minimum of 2.5 million paired-end reads containing CDR3. TCRdb passed the 5' RACE reads through MiXCR, listing each CDR3 protein once. The table shows some 1.7 million distinct CDR3 sequences, with 28% occurring only once. This clonotype occurred a few times. Its specificity is unknown. Trimming at V came to 5 bases and at J to 7 bases, leaving 11 bases not matched to a gene. This CDR3 has 15 amino acids. Per the germline V gene, CDR1 is SGHRS and CDR2 is YFSETQ. Extraction of total RNA produced a minimum of 5 micrograms from each sample. Regarding the study as a whole: A conclusive naive versus antigen-experienced comparison was prevented by the unsorted PBMCs.

The receptor was derived from a woman in her thirties in good health. The chain joins TRBV5-1 to TRBJ2-1, with 8 bases identical to TRBD2. Material: blood. The CDR3 is CASRQRLALQNEQFF. DNA of the CDR3: TGCGCCAGCAGACAACGACTAGCGCTTCAGAATGAGCAGTTCTTC.